One and the same sample provided the 20 T cell receptor beta chains below, sequenced in a study of chemoradiotherapy in HPV16-positive cancers (dated by TCRdb to between 2021 and 2022). Libraries were constructed by the immunoSEQ multiplex PCR assay. The table was pulled from immuneACCESS by TCRdb, which kept in-frame rearrangements only. Such tables lose some clones; where checked, under half of the loss comes from unresolved V genes, and the rest has no known cause. The sample has 25,000 to 35,000 clones on record, around 88% of them singletons. 4.8% of the sample rests with the top ten. The specimen comprised blood, sampled from a patient who underwent chemoradiotherapy. The receptors here all came from a human donor with HPV-associated anogenital cancer.

The CDR3 region has the DNA TGTGCCAGCAGCCCACGGGACAGGGGGCCTGGCTACACCTTC. It encodes CASSPRDRGPGYTF. This rearrangement joins TRBV9 to TRBJ1-2; 12 positions agree with TRBD1. The CDR3 runs to 14 residues. The J segment lost 7 bases and the V segment lost 4 bases, leaving 5 bases of the junction unmatched. Germline-derived CDR1 and CDR2 are SGDLS and YYNGEE. The variable domain in full, completed from reference TRBV9 and TRBJ1-2, reads DSGVTQTPKHLITATGQRVTLRCSPRSGDLSVYWYQQSLDQGLQFLIQYYNGEERAKGNILERFSAQQFPDLHSELNLSSLELGDSALYFCASSPRDRGPGYTFGSGTRLTVV.

J is TRBJ1-1 and V is TRBV7-8; a possible D gene is TRBD1 (5 bases). Trimming removed 1 base from V and 3 bases from J, with 9 bases in between. Germline V lookup: CDR1 SGHVS, CDR2 FQNEAQ. The CDR3 is 14 residues long. This CDR3 is CASSLEGYDTEAFF. The CDR3 DNA follows: TGTGCCAGCAGCTTAGAGGGGTATGACACTGAAGCTTTCTTT.

V gene TRBV28 combines with J gene TRBJ2-4; no clear D gene. V dropped 5 bases and J dropped 3 bases, with 11 bases sitting between them. The CDR3 runs to 14 residues. The germline gives CDR1 MDHEN, CDR2 SYDVKM. The CDR3 region has the DNA TGTGCCAGCAGTACTCGGAAGGGCAAAAACATTCAGTACTTC. Its translation is CASSTRKGKNIQYF.

The chain uses TRBV28 and TRBJ2-3, with no clear D. Looked up from germline, CDR1 is MDHEN and CDR2 is SYDVKM. V lost 4 bases and J lost 3, with 5 bases in between. The CDR3 is made up of 12 amino acids. This CDR3 reads CASSSLTDTQYF. In DNA form, the CDR3 reads TGTGCCAGCAGTTCGCTAACAGATACGCAGTATTTT.

The chain joins TRBV18 to TRBJ1-1, with D unresolved. The CDR3 length is 14 residues. Germline V gene data show CDR1 as KGHSH and CDR2 as LQKENI. Trimming removed 6 bases from V and 2 bases from J, with 13 bases in between. CDR3 DNA: TGTGCCAGCTCGGCCAGAGCGTTCAACACTGAAGCTTTCTTT. Amino acids: CASSARAFNTEAFF.

The V and J genes are TRBV29-1 and TRBJ1-1; D call uncertain. This CDR3 has 12 residues. CDR1 and CDR2 (germline): SQVTM, ANQGSEA. V lost 7 bases, J lost 1 base, and 10 bases lay in between. The CDR3 sequence: CSGEDPNTEAFF. The DNA for the CDR3 is TGCAGCGGTGAGGACCCGAACACTGAAGCTTTCTTT.

The rearrangement links TRBV15 to TRBJ2-3; perhaps TRBD1 as D (5 bases). The CDR3 is 15 amino acids. V lost 0 bases and J 4 bases, leaving 11 bases between the germline ends. Germline V gene sequence: CDR1 LNHNV, CDR2 YYDKDF (reference sequence). The CDR3: CATSRDGAEADTQYF. CDR3 nucleotides: TGTGCCACCAGCAGAGATGGGGCGGAAGCAGATACGCAGTATTTT.

This clone occurred once. The rearrangement joins TRBV10-1 to TRBJ2-5; 11 nucleotides match TRBD2. V was clipped by 3 bases and J by 3 bases; unmatched bases: 3. The CDR3 extends over 15 amino acids. The germline gives CDR1 WNHNN, CDR2 SYGVQD (reference sequence). CDR3 region: CASSDRGLAEETQYF. CDR3 bases: TGCGCCAGCAGTGACCGGGGACTAGCGGAAGAGACCCAGTACTTC.

This chain uses TRBV5-4 with TRBJ1-2, with D hard to call. CDR3 size: 14 residues. V lost 0 bases and J 2 bases, leaving 8 bases between the germline ends. CDR1 and CDR2 from the germline V gene are SGHNT and YYREEE (reference sequence). The CDR3, as DNA: TGTGCCAGCAGCTTGGACAGTTCCAACTATGGCTACACCTTC. It specifies CASSLDSSNYGYTF.

This chain links TRBV27 with TRBJ2-2; 11 bases map to TRBD1. V shed 6 bases, J shed 5 bases, and the junction held 11 bases outside the gene matches. Germline assignment: CDR1 MNHEY and CDR2 SMNVEV (reference sequence). This CDR3 is 17 amino acids long. The DNA of the CDR3 is TGTGCCAGCAGCCCGAAGGACAGGGGGCTTAGAACCGGGGAGCTGTTTTTT. The encoded protein is CASSPKDRGLRTGELFF.

The V call is TRBV27, the J call TRBJ1-1, with D possibly matching TRBD1 (5 bases). This CDR3 is 15 amino acids long. V lost 9 bases and J 5 bases, leaving 22 bases between the germline ends. Germline CDR1 reads MNHEY; CDR2 reads SMNVEV (reference sequence). The chain's CDR3 is CASRGWAIHHTEAFF. CDR3 bases: TGTGCCAGTAGGGGCTGGGCCATCCACCATACTGAAGCTTTCTTT.

V gene TRBV4-2 combines with J gene TRBJ2-5; TRBD1 is a possible D gene (5 bases). Trimming left V 0 bases short and J 11 bases short, with 16 bases between. This CDR3 is built from 14 residues. Germline lookup yields CDR1 LGHNA and CDR2 YNFKEQ. The CDR3, as DNA: TGTGCCAGCAGCCAAGACCTGCAGGGTAGTGTGCAGTACTTC. This codes for CASSQDLQGSVQYF.

The rearrangement links TRBV19 to TRBJ1-2; TRBD1 is a possible D gene (5 bases). The germline V and J ends were trimmed by 3 bases and 6 bases, with 11 bases remaining between them. The germline gives CDR1 LNHDA, CDR2 SQIVND (reference sequence). This CDR3 has 13 residues. CDR3 nucleotide sequence: TGTGCCAGTAGTATGCTGCAGGGAGATGGCTACACCTTC. Translating it yields CASSMLQGDGYTF.

V and J are TRBV25-1 and TRBJ2-1; possibly TRBD1 or TRBD2 for D (5 bases each). Trimming removed 4 bases from V and 8 bases from J, with 18 bases in between. Germline values: CDR1 MGHDK, CDR2 SYGVNS. This CDR3 spans 15 amino acids. In DNA form, the CDR3 reads TGTGCCAGCAGTGGCTCCTGGGACCGTCGTTATGAGCAGTTCTTC. Protein product: CASSGSWDRRYEQFF.

The chain has TRBV7-9 and TRBJ1-2, with TRBD1 matching over 9 bases. The germline V gene encodes CDR1 SEHNR and CDR2 FQNEAQ (reference sequence). The CDR3 consists of 15 residues. V dropped 4 bases and J dropped 4; count of bases not matched to a gene: 7. Here the CDR3 DNA reads TGTGCCAGCAGCTCTCCCGGGACAGGGAGCTATGGCTACACCTTC. This translates into CASSSPGTGSYGYTF.

The count of this clone is one. The chain uses TRBV2 and TRBJ2-3; 11 bases map to TRBD2. This CDR3 contains 15 residues. The V gene end was trimmed by 6 bases and the J gene end by 1 base; junction bases not matched to a gene: 3. CDR1 and CDR2 (germline): SNHLY, FYNNEI. CDR3: CASSLGLAGTDTQYF. The DNA for the CDR3 is TGTGCCAGCAGCCTGGGACTAGCGGGCACAGATACGCAGTATTTT.

The chain carries TRBV6-5 and TRBJ1-1; unclear D gene. The germline V gene encodes CDR1 MNHEY and CDR2 SVGAGI. The CDR3 has 13 residues. The ends were cut back, 4 bases at V and 3 bases at J, with 9 bases in the middle. The CDR3 reads CASSWTVDTEAFF. CDR3 in DNA: TGTGCCAGCAGTTGGACGGTGGACACTGAAGCTTTCTTT.

This chain joins TRBV25-1 and TRBJ1-1; no firm D call. The germline gives CDR1 MGHDK, CDR2 SYGVNS. CDR3 length equals 13 residues. Trimming removed 8 bases from V and 0 bases from J, with 10 bases in between. CDR3 DNA: TGTGCCAGCCGTAATGACCTGAACACTGAAGCTTTCTTT. Encoded protein: CASRNDLNTEAFF.

The DNA for the CDR3 is TGTGCCAGCAGTTCGCCAGACCTAGCGGGAGGAGATACGCAGTATTTT. Translated, it gives CASSSPDLAGGDTQYF. This chain links TRBV28 with TRBJ2-3, with 11 bases that match TRBD2. Germline CDR1 MDHEN, CDR2 SYDVKM. Trimming at V came to 4 bases and at J to 5 bases, leaving 8 bases not matched to a gene. The CDR3 sequence is 16 residues long.

The DNA for the CDR3 is TGTGCCAGTATGGTGACCACCCGGGGGAGGGCTGAAGCTTTCTTT. Translating it yields CASMVTTRGRAEAFF. V and J are TRBV19 and TRBJ1-1; tentatively, D is TRBD1 (5 bases). Germline V gives CDR1 LNHDA, CDR2 SQIVND (reference sequence). This CDR3 is built from 15 residues. V lost 7 bases to trimming and J lost 6 bases, with 21 bases between them.